This is a list of T cell receptor beta chains from one sample in a study of blood T cell repertoires in COVID-19. Here immunoSEQ multiplex PCR was the method, and the copy in TCRdb shows in-frame clones only, minus some. The top ten clones hold over 2% of a sample with some 150,000 clones, approximately 84% of them seen once. Sample: peripheral blood. The receptors were gathered from a man in his sixties or seventies with acute or convalescent COVID-19. Both conserved end residues are trimmed from each CDR3. The order of the fields is V gene, D gene, J gene, CDR3 protein. The D gene is left open where the match is weak.

>TRBV6-1|TRBD2|TRBJ2-7
ASSELSGRNSYEQY
>TRBV5-6|NA|TRBJ2-7
ASSFRSSYEQY
>TRBV2|NA|TRBJ2-3
ASGRGGGYTDTQY
>TRBV7-9|NA|TRBJ2-3
ASSLGGPSTDTQY
>TRBV5-1|TRBD1|TRBJ1-1
ASSSTGTGLNTEAF
>TRBV11-2|TRBD1|TRBJ2-3
ASSFFSTGGKDTQY
>TRBV19|TRBD1|TRBJ2-5
ASRAGTALETQY
>TRBV30|TRBD1|TRBJ2-7
AWSPRSRDRDYEQY
>TRBV28|TRBD2|TRBJ2-7
ATGLAAAGSSYEQY
>TRBV11-1|TRBD1|TRBJ1-6
ASRNRDRGSPLH
>TRBV11-2|NA|TRBJ1-4
ASSLSGVYEKLF
>TRBV28|TRBD1|TRBJ1-5
ASSLPLTGLDQPQH
>TRBV6-6|NA|TRBJ1-6
ASRSGSGGSPLH
>TRBV5-5|NA|TRBJ1-1
ASSLVLRGGSTEAF
>TRBV19|NA|TRBJ2-6
ASFLGSGANVLT
>TRBV25-1|TRBD1|TRBJ2-5
ASLPTGTEETQY
>TRBV28|TRBD1|TRBJ1-2
ASSLSDRAHGYT
>TRBV15|NA|TRBJ1-2
ATSRVGGGYT
>TRBV5-1|NA|TRBJ1-6
ASSLSDRTVYNSPLH
>TRBV19|TRBD1|TRBJ1-2
ASSVTGGYGYT
>TRBV7-6|NA|TRBJ2-6
ASSLAPGINVLT
>TRBV7-8|TRBD2|TRBJ2-2
ASSPGLAVNTGELF
>TRBV6-1|TRBD1|TRBJ1-4
ASSEIVGGAYEKLF
>TRBV5-1|TRBD2|TRBJ2-1
ASSGLAGAMGNEQF
>TRBV4-1|NA|TRBJ2-7
ASSQERGARGSYEQY
>TRBV19|NA|TRBJ2-1
ASRMAPSSYNEQF
>TRBV6-5|NA|TRBJ2-2
ASSYSSRGTPGELF
>TRBV27|NA|TRBJ2-7
ASTNEQY
>TRBV7-2|TRBD2|TRBJ2-5
ASSFAGGAETQY
>TRBV12-3/TRBV12-4|NA|TRBJ2-5
ASSLGQAQY
>TRBV7-3|NA|TRBJ2-2
ASRLDWTGELF
>TRBV7-8|TRBD1|TRBJ1-4
ASSFGDRENEKLF
>TRBV18|NA|TRBJ2-6
ASSPNTGRAGANVLT
>TRBV4-2|NA|TRBJ2-2
ASSQELGNTGELF
>TRBV24-1|NA|TRBJ2-1
ATSVSTPYNEQF
>TRBV14|TRBD1|TRBJ2-2
ASSQVLRTGLF
>TRBV7-6|NA|TRBJ2-7
ASSLASNAAYEQY
>TRBV19|TRBD2|TRBJ2-3
ASTMGLAGTDTQY
>TRBV7-2|TRBD2|TRBJ2-3
ASSRTSGRLPDTQY
>TRBV15|NA|TRBJ2-7
ATSRGQGWAYEQY
>TRBV5-4|TRBD1|TRBJ1-2
ASSPGGGGQVNYGYT
>TRBV6-1|TRBD1|TRBJ2-7
ASSAPTRTGGHEQY
>TRBV24-1|NA|TRBJ2-5
ATSDLRGGLSETQY
>TRBV7-9|NA|TRBJ1-1
ASSLARGSRMNTEAF
>TRBV6-5|TRBD1|TRBJ1-3
ASSYKQGSGNTIY
>TRBV28|TRBD2|TRBJ2-1
ASSPRTSGADEQF
>TRBV28|NA|TRBJ2-5
ASRSSGRDGTQY
>TRBV10-3|TRBD1|TRBJ2-1
AISRTGAEDNEQF
>TRBV2|TRBD1|TRBJ2-1
ASSRDRGVNEQF